This passage covers 5 T cell receptor beta chains from one sample sequenced in a study of identical twins. One entry per CDR3 protein results from TCRdb running MiXCR on the 5' RACE reads. This sample has roughly 690,000 distinct CDR3 sequences, with 5.5% to 6.5% found just once. The sequenced material came from naive T cells sorted from blood. All receptors come from a man aged 18 to 29 in good health.

In this sample, this clonotype turned up a few times. J is TRBJ2-3 and V is TRBV9, with unresolved D. CDR3 length equals 13 residues. Deletions cut 1 base from V and 4 bases from J, with 7 bases between. Germline CDR1 reads SGDLS; CDR2 reads YYNGEE. CDR3 nucleotide sequence: TGTGCCAGCAGCGTAATCAGCCCAGATACGCAGTATTTT. Its protein product is CASSVISPDTQYF.

This clonotype has just a few counts. The CDR3: CASSSRTRSEETQYF. The CDR3 DNA follows: TGTGCCAGCAGTTCCCGGACTAGATCGGAAGAGACCCAGTACTTC. The chain has TRBV12-3 or TRBV12-4 and TRBJ2-5; the match to TRBD2 covers 7 bases. The CDR3 consists of 15 residues. The V gene end was trimmed by 4 bases and the J gene end by 3 bases; junction bases not matched to a gene: 8.

This clonotype was seen a handful of times. The chain joins TRBV27 to TRBJ2-2, with D maybe TRBD2 (7 bases). CDR3 length equals 15 residues. Germline assignment: CDR1 MNHEY and CDR2 SMNVEV (reference sequence). The germline V and J ends were trimmed by 8 bases and 3 bases, with 16 bases remaining between them. The CDR3 region has the DNA TGTGCCAGCCTGAGGGGGGAGGGGTACACCGGGGAGCTGTTTTTT. Translating it yields CASLRGEGYTGELFF.

This clonotype was seen many times. V is TRBV20-1 and J is TRBJ2-5, with D perhaps given as TRBD1 or TRBD2 (5 bases each). Trimming left V 2 bases short and J 5 bases short, with 12 bases between. The CDR3 is 13 residues long. CDR1 and CDR2 (germline): DFQATT, SNEGSKA (reference sequence). The CDR3 DNA is TGCAGTGCTAGACAGGGATCGGGGGAGACCCAGTACTTC. It yields the protein CSARQGSGETQYF.

This clonotype showed up many times. The V call is TRBV5-1, the J call TRBJ2-1; 9 nucleotides match TRBD2. Germline V gene sequence: CDR1 SGHRS, CDR2 YFSETQ. V dropped 3 bases and J dropped 6; count of bases not matched to a gene: 10. The CDR3 has 16 amino acids. DNA for the CDR3: TGCGCCAGCAGCTCACGACTAGCGCGGGAGGGCAATGAGCAGTTCTTC. Residues: CASSSRLAREGNEQFF.